The 27 T cell receptor beta chains below all came from one sample that was sequenced in a study of blood T cell repertoires in COVID-19. Only in-frame clones appear in the TCRdb table, and some are missing; sequencing was by immunoSEQ multiplex PCR. Of 250,000 or so clones in the sample, about four fifths were seen once. Input material: PBMCs or T cells enriched from blood (not recorded which). These TCRs come from a woman aged 40 to 50 who had been exposed to COVID-19.

The rearrangement uses TRBV15 and TRBJ2-5, with 8 positions matching TRBD1. From germline, CDR1 is LNHNV and CDR2 YYDKDF (reference sequence). Trimming removed 6 bases from V and 4 bases from J; junction bases left unmatched: 4. The CDR3 sequence is 13 residues long. CDR3 bases: TGTGCCACCAGAGGACAGGGAGGAGAGACCCAGTACTTC. This encodes CATRGQGGETQYF.

In its sample, this clone was seen once. This rearrangement joins TRBV7-3 to TRBJ1-2, with D hard to call. The CDR3 runs 17 residues. Trimming removed 0 bases from V and 7 bases from J, with 21 bases in between. Germline V CDR1 and CDR2: SGHTA, FQGTGA. The CDR3 region is CASSLTRPSGREGGYTF. CDR3 nucleotides: TGTGCCAGCAGCTTAACGAGGCCCAGTGGAAGGGAGGGTGGCTACACCTTC.

V is TRBV27 and J is TRBJ1-5; the D gene is possibly TRBD1 (6 bases). The germline CDR1 and CDR2 sequences are MNHEY and SMNVEV (reference sequence). V lost 5 bases to trimming and J lost 5 bases, with 13 bases between them. CDR3 length equals 14 residues. CDR3 in DNA: TGTGCCAGCAGTCTGGGGGGGGCGCATCAGCCCCAGCATTTT. This gives the protein CASSLGGAHQPQHF.

V usage is TRBV6-6 and J usage is TRBJ1-2, with 9 bases matching TRBD1. Germline CDR1 MNHNY, CDR2 SVGAGI (reference sequence). This CDR3 has 17 residues. V lost 5 bases, J lost 0 bases, and 10 bases stayed unmatched. The CDR3 DNA is TGTGCCAGCAGTCCCATCGGACAGGGGAAGTCTAACTATGGCTACACCTTC. It codes for CASSPIGQGKSNYGYTF.

The V and J genes are TRBV7-2 and TRBJ1-2; tentative D call: TRBD1 (5 bases). Per the germline V gene, CDR1 is SGHTA and CDR2 is FQGNSA. This CDR3 has 17 residues. The V and J ends lost 5 bases and 2 bases respectively, with 21 bases between them. The CDR3, as DNA: TGTGCCAGCAGCAATCTTTATAGTAGACGGACAAACTATGGCTACACCTTC. As protein: CASSNLYSRRTNYGYTF. The entire variable domain, with the rest obtained from reference TRBV7-2 and TRBJ1-2, is as follows: GAGVSQSPSNKVTEKGKDVELRCDPISGHTALYWYRQSLGQGLEFLIYFQGNSAPDKSGLPSDRFSAERTGGSVSTLTIQRTQQEDSAVYLCASSNLYSRRTNYGYTFGSGTRLTVV.

V is TRBV19 and J is TRBJ1-3; 7 positions agree with TRBD1. Trimming at V came to 6 bases and at J to 0 bases, leaving 23 bases not matched to a gene. Germline V lookup: CDR1 LNHDA, CDR2 SQIVND (reference sequence). The CDR3 has 21 residues. CDR3 sequence: CASSNRLRDRPPTGSGNTIYF. DNA of the CDR3: TGTGCCAGTAGCAACCGCCTCCGGGACAGACCCCCGACGGGCTCTGGAAACACCATATATTTT. Full variable domain (outside the CDR3, taken from reference TRBV19 and TRBJ1-3): DGGITQSPKYLFRKEGQNVTLSCEQNLNHDAMYWYRQDPGQGLRLIYYSQIVNDFQKGDIAEGYSVSREKKESFPLTVTSAQKNPTAFYLCASSNRLRDRPPTGSGNTIYFGEGSWLTVV.

The chain has TRBV6-5 and TRBJ1-2; TRBD1 matches at 10 bases. The germline V gene encodes CDR1 MNHEY and CDR2 SVGAGI. J was trimmed by 7 bases and V by 2 bases; bases with no gene match: 10. This CDR3 is 16 amino acids long. As DNA, the CDR3 is TGTGCCAGCAGTTACGATTCAGGACAGGGGGGAATTGGCTACACCTTC. Residues: CASSYDSGQGGIGYTF.

The V gene is TRBV27, the J gene TRBJ1-6; 12 bases map to TRBD1. The CDR3 has 18 amino acids. Germline values: CDR1 MNHEY, CDR2 SMNVEV (reference sequence). V was clipped by 10 bases and J by 4 bases; unmatched bases: 14. This CDR3 is CANVGGQGASLYNSPLHF. Here the CDR3 DNA reads TGTGCCAACGTGGGGGGACAGGGGGCGAGTTTGTATAATTCACCCCTCCACTTT.

The chain joins TRBV6-6 to TRBJ2-3; a possible D gene is TRBD2 (7 bases). CDR3 length: 14 amino acids. CDR1 MNHNY and CDR2 SVGAGI come from the germline V gene (reference sequence). V was shortened by 6 bases and J by 2 bases, with 12 bases between the two germline ends. In DNA form, the CDR3 reads TGTGCCAGCAGCGGGGGGCCCACCACAGATACGCAGTATTTT. The encoded protein is CASSGGPTTDTQYF.

The chain recombines TRBV5-1 with TRBJ2-2; 8 bases are a match to TRBD1. J was trimmed by 4 bases and V by 2 bases; bases with no gene match: 4. Germline CDR1 SGHRS, CDR2 YFSETQ. This CDR3 contains 15 residues. The CDR3 loop reads CASSFGTGRTGELFF. CDR3 nucleotide sequence: TGCGCCAGCAGCTTTGGGACAGGCCGCACCGGGGAGCTGTTTTTT.

CDR3 protein: CASSEAGQKIYGYTF. CDR3 bases: TGTGCCAGCAGTGAAGCGGGACAGAAAATCTATGGCTACACCTTC. V and J are TRBV6-1 and TRBJ1-2; 7 bases are a match to TRBD1. Losses at the gene ends were 0 bases for V and 4 bases for J; bases not matched to a gene: 5. The CDR3 sequence is 15 residues long. Germline CDR1 MNHNS, CDR2 SASEGT.

The V and J genes are TRBV7-2 and TRBJ1-5; D ambiguous. CDR1 SGHTA and CDR2 FQGNSA come from the germline V gene. Trimming removed 2 bases from V and 7 bases from J, with 9 bases in between. This CDR3 spans 13 amino acids. The CDR3 sequence: CASSLFVLQPQHF. CDR3 DNA: TGTGCCAGCAGCTTATTTGTCTTACAGCCCCAGCATTTT.

The chain joins TRBV13 to TRBJ1-6, with D tentatively TRBD1 (6 bases). The V end lost 1 base, the J end lost 6 bases, and 28 bases lay between the germline ends. Germline V gene lookup returns CDR1 PRHDT and CDR2 FYEKMQ (reference sequence). The CDR3 has 21 amino acids. CDR3 bases: TGTGCCAGCAGCTTAGAGCGGGGGTGGGACACAAGTTTTTCGTCTAATTCACCCCTCCACTTT. This translates into CASSLERGWDTSFSSNSPLHF.

This clone was found once. This chain joins TRBV29-1 and TRBJ2-3; 9 bases line up with TRBD1. CDR3 length: 14 residues. With 4 bases clipped from V and 2 bases from J, the junction kept 4 bases outside the gene matches. From germline, CDR1 is SQVTM and CDR2 ANQGSEA. The CDR3 region is CSVGTGAHTDTQYF. The DNA of the CDR3 is TGCAGCGTTGGGACAGGGGCCCACACAGATACGCAGTATTTT.

The gene calls are TRBV7-3 and TRBJ2-5; D may be TRBD1 (5 bases). CDR3 size: 15 residues. Germline assignment: CDR1 SGHTA and CDR2 FQGTGA. Between the trimmed V and J ends, which lost 5 bases and 4 bases, there was a span of 17 bases. The DNA of the CDR3 is TGTGCCAGCAGCCGCAATCAGGGTTTGGGAGAGACCCAGTACTTC. As protein: CASSRNQGLGETQYF.

J is TRBJ1-2 and V is TRBV6-5, with D unclear. This CDR3 region has 14 residues. V shed 5 bases and J shed 7 bases, with 17 bases lying between them. Germline V gene lookup returns CDR1 MNHEY and CDR2 SVGAGI. The chain's CDR3 is CASSPRLGNGGYTF. The CDR3 DNA reads TGTGCCAGCAGTCCCAGGTTAGGTAACGGTGGCTACACCTTC.

This clone was picked up a small number of times. The chain is built from TRBV5-1 and TRBJ1-4; no firm D call. The V and J ends lost 4 bases and 6 bases respectively, with 10 bases between them. Germline values: CDR1 SGHRS, CDR2 YFSETQ. The CDR3 extends over 13 amino acids. DNA for the CDR3: TGCGCCAGCAGCCGCGCTTCCGATGAAAAACTGTTTTTT. Translating it yields CASSRASDEKLFF.

This CDR3 is CASATSWAGEKLFF. The CDR3 DNA reads as TGCGCCAGCGCTACCTCGTGGGCTGGTGAAAAACTGTTTTTT. The chain is built from TRBV5-1 and TRBJ1-4; D is ambiguous. The germline V gene has CDR1 SGHRS and CDR2 YFSETQ. This CDR3 region has 14 residues. Trimming took 7 bases from V and 7 from J, leaving 17 bases between them.

The chain's CDR3 is CASSQGLSPYDEQYF. The CDR3 bases are TGTGCCAGCAGCCAGGGGCTCAGTCCCTACGACGAGCAGTACTTC. This rearrangement joins TRBV3-1 (or the pseudogene TRBV3-2) to TRBJ2-7, with D possibly being TRBD1 (5 bases). V was clipped by 3 bases and J by 5 bases, with 17 bases between them. Germline CDR1 and CDR2: LGHDT and YNNKEL (reference sequence). CDR3 length: 15 amino acids.

The V call is TRBV2, the J call TRBJ1-2, with 7 bases fitting TRBD1. There are 15 residues in the CDR3. V shed 4 bases, J shed 5 bases, and the junction held 10 bases outside the gene matches. From germline, CDR1 is SNHLY and CDR2 FYNNEI. The chain's CDR3 is CASSGRDRSTYGYTF. DNA for the CDR3: TGTGCCAGCAGTGGCCGGGACAGATCAACGTATGGCTACACCTTC.

This chain joins TRBV10-3 and TRBJ2-7; perhaps TRBD2 as D (5 bases). CDR3 size: 13 residues. V was cut by 4 bases and J by 2 bases, with 9 bases left in between. Germline CDR1 ENHRY, CDR2 SYGVKD. Written as DNA, the CDR3 is TGTGCCATCAGTGGGACTCAGACCTACGAGCAGTACTTC. Residues: CAISGTQTYEQYF.

The CDR3 here is CASSPPRTRDEQFF. CDR3 sequence (DNA): TGTGCCAGCTCACCTCCTAGAACGCGGGATGAGCAGTTCTTC. The rearrangement uses TRBV18 and TRBJ2-1, with TRBD2 as a possible D gene (5 bases). The CDR3 is made up of 14 amino acids. V was pared by 3 bases and J by 8 bases, with 14 bases between. Germline CDR1 and CDR2: KGHSH and LQKENI.

This clone has only one observation. This chain connects TRBV7-6 to TRBJ2-5; TRBD1 aligns across 9 bases. This CDR3 comprises 15 residues. J gave up 1 base and V 7 bases, and 7 bases lay outside the gene matches. Germline V gives CDR1 SGHVS, CDR2 FNYEAQ. CDR3 region: CASTAGTGPQETQYF. The CDR3 bases are TGTGCCAGCACCGCCGGGACAGGGCCCCAAGAGACCCAGTACTTC.

The CDR3: CASSYSAQGTYEQYF. The DNA of the CDR3 is TGTGCCAGCAGTTACTCAGCCCAGGGGACCTACGAGCAGTACTTC. The rearrangement links TRBV6-5 to TRBJ2-7; D possibly corresponds to TRBD1 (6 bases). The CDR3 consists of 15 residues. Germline CDR1 and CDR2: MNHEY and SVGAGI. V was trimmed by 0 bases and J by 2 bases, leaving 11 bases between them.

J is TRBJ2-1 and V is TRBV7-8; 12 positions match TRBD2. Germline trimming cut 3 bases from V and 8 bases from J; bases unmatched to any gene: 8. CDR1 SGHVS and CDR2 FQNEAQ come from the germline V gene. There are 16 residues in the CDR3. The CDR3 spells CASSFSTSGGTDEQFF. The CDR3 bases are TGTGCCAGCAGCTTCTCGACTAGCGGGGGTACGGATGAGCAGTTCTTC.

The genes are TRBV5-1 and TRBJ1-3; D remains unclear. CDR3 length: 15 amino acids. The germline V gene encodes CDR1 SGHRS and CDR2 YFSETQ. V was trimmed by 0 bases and J by 3 bases, leaving 10 bases between them. CDR3: CASSLAGVDGNTIYF. CDR3 nucleotides: TGCGCCAGCAGCTTGGCCGGGGTGGATGGAAACACCATATATTTT.

The rearrangement joins TRBV18 to TRBJ1-1; D ambiguous. V lost 3 bases, J lost 2 bases, and 4 bases lay in between. The germline CDR1 and CDR2 sequences are KGHSH and LQKENI. The CDR3 contains 12 residues. CDR3 nucleotide sequence: TGTGCCAGCTCACCGGGCAACACTGAAGCTTTCTTT. Amino acid sequence: CASSPGNTEAFF.